The clone carrying this T cell receptor (beta chain) was seen more than once but under ten times. Its antigen is still unknown. The V end lost 4 bases, the J end lost 3 bases, and 12 bases lay between the germline ends. Germline V gene lookup returns CDR1 SNHLY and CDR2 FYNNEI. The CDR3 contains 14 residues. The data stem from a study of CD8+CD57+ T cells in acquired aplastic anemia. Study background: Roughly 3 ug was the average amount of DNA from sorted CD4+ and CD8+ cells. Healthy donor sequencing depth: some 10 million CD4+, roughly 11 million CD8+ reads.

The use of genomic DNA as template underpinned the TCR beta VDJ and CDR3 profiling. Each CDR3 protein gets one entry after TCRdb re-called the reads with MiXCR. The sample lists some 220,000 distinct CDR3 sequences; approximately 35% were seen once. General study points: Patients and controls had in common approximately 28 CD8+ CDR3 sequences. No significant patient-versus-control difference appeared in CD8+ Simpson's diversity.

Sequences were obtained from sorted CD4+, CD8+, or CD8+CD57+ T cells (not recorded which) from PBMCs. The V gene is TRBV2, the J gene TRBJ1-2; D not resolved. The receptor comes from a human donor in good health, serving as a control. Written as DNA, the CDR3 is TGTGCCAGCAGTGCGGGTTTCCCATACTATGGCTACACCTTC. Translated, it gives CASSAGFPYYGYTF.